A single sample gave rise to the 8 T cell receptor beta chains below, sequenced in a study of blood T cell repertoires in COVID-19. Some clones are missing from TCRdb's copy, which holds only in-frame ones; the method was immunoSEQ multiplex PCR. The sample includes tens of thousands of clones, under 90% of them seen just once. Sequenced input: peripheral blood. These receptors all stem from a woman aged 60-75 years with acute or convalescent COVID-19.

The CDR3 coding sequence is TGCAGTGCTAGTGCAACGGGGGGGGCCCCCCCCCAGTTCTTC. It is translated as CSASATGGAPPQFF. The chain joins TRBV20-1 to TRBJ2-1, with 8 bases lining up with TRBD2. V dropped 3 bases and J dropped 13; count of bases not matched to a gene: 14. Per the germline V gene, CDR1 is DFQATT and CDR2 is SNEGSKA (reference sequence). The CDR3 totals 14 residues.

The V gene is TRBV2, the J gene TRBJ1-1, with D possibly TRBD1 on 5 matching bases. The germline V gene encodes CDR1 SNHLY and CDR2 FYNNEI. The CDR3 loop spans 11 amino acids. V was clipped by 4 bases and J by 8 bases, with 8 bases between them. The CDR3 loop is CASSVWTEAFF. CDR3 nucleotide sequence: TGTGCCAGCAGTGTTTGGACAGAAGCTTTCTTT.

The CDR3 sequence: CASSLRGKLFF. CDR3 sequence (DNA): TGTGCCAGCAGTTTAAGGGGAAAACTGTTTTTT. The genes are TRBV12-3 or TRBV12-4 and TRBJ1-4; a weak D match, TRBD1 (5 bases). Trimming left V 2 bases short and J 10 bases short, with 5 bases between. This CDR3 comprises 11 residues.

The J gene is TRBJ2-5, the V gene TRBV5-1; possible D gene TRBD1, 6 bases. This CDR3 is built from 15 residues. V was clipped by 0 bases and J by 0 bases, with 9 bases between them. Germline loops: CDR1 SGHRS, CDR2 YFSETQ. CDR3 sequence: CASSLGGHYQETQYF. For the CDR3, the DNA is TGCGCCAGCAGCTTGGGGGGACACTACCAAGAGACCCAGTACTTC.

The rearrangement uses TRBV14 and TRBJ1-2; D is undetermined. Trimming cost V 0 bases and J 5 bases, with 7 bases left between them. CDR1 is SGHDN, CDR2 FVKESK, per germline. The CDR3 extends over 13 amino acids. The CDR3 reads CASSQDRLYGYTF. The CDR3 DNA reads TGTGCCAGCAGCCAAGACAGACTATATGGCTACACCTTC.

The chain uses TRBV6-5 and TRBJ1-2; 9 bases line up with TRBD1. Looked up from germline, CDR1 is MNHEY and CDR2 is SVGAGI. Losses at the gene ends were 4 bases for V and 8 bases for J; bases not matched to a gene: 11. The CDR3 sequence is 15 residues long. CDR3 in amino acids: CASSWGQGDVQGYTF. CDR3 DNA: TGTGCCAGCAGTTGGGGACAGGGCGATGTTCAAGGCTACACCTTC.

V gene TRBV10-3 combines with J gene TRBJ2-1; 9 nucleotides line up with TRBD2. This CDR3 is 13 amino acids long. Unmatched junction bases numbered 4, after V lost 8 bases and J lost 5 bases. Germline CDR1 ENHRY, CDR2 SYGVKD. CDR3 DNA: TGTGCCATCGCTAGCGGGGCTGACAATGAGCAGTTCTTC. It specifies CAIASGADNEQFF.

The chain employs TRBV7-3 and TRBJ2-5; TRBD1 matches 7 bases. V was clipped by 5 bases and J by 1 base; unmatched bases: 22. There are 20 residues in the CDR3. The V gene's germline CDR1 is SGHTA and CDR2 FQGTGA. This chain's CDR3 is CASSLKGPLTSQGVQETQYF. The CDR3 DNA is TGTGCCAGCAGCCTAAAGGGACCCTTAACCAGCCAGGGGGTCCAAGAGACCCAGTACTTC.